This TCR beta chain was identified in a study of blood T cells in healthy people across ages (dated by TCRdb to about 2015). Regarding the complete study: In model experiments, roughly one uniquely barcoded TCR beta cDNA molecule per two T cells was captured by template switching. The study measured age-related changes in TCR beta repertoire diversity using deep sequencing normalized with unique cDNA molecular identifiers. The donors were split into four age groups: young (average around 15 years), middle-aged (around 37), aged (approximately 60) and long-lived (approximately 89). Donors of different ages were randomly distributed across sequencing lanes to avoid experimental bias. The study analyzed two additional independent replicas of 1 million unique cDNA reads from the same blood draw for two donors, one aged 18 to 29 and one aged 80 or older.

Receptor amplification or capture employed 5' RACE. TCRdb shows the sequencer as Illumina HiSeq 2500. A second 7 to 11 cycle PCR used a sample-barcoded 5' primer and a J-beta primer mix. A unique molecular identifier was introduced onto each TCR beta cDNA molecule by a template-switch 5' adaptor carrying 12 random nucleotides. At least 3 million CDR3-containing paired-end reads were obtained from each sample. All of the RNA was converted into first-strand cDNA using the Mint cDNA synthesis kit, with a TRBC-specific oligonucleotide serving as the primer. All cDNA was treated with uracil-DNA glycosylase and then went through a first 18-cycle PCR with the universal primers M1SS and BC2_uni_R. Under the source paper's analysis protocol: Normalization of each sample was performed by random selection of 1 million high-quality reads, each carrying a distinct molecular identifier. Instead of being binned into consensus sequences, reads that shared molecular identifiers were thrown out. CDR3 identification, clonotype clustering and error correction used MiTCR with a Q25 quality threshold and the strictest error-elimination algorithm. Lower-bound total TCR beta diversity was estimated with a nonparametric unseen species model using Euler transformation. TCRdb reworked the public reads: Q25 trimming with fastp, MiXCR clone assembly, productive beta chains retained. CDR3 protein sequences are deduplicated, and each keeps its most common genes and DNA. Clone size and V and J calls follow TCRdb, not the original study. Here the sample has approximately 880,000 distinct CDR3 sequences; around 46% occur a single time. 13% of the sample comes from the top ten.

The CDR3 goes from the cysteine to the phenylalanine over 13 residues. Left in the record is the CDR3 DNA by itself, 39 bases read in frame from the first base. V loses 6 bases, J loses 6 bases, and the germline ends lie 15 bases apart. The germline V gene provides CDR1 MDHEN and CDR2 SYDVKM. Details on this clonotype: Its specific antigen is unknown. Nothing much larger sits one base from this clone, and base qualities are not available.

The donors were 40 or so Caucasian individuals from Russia, aged 6 to 90 years, who were systemically healthy. Around 10 milliliters of peripheral blood were collected from each donor into EDTA-treated Vacutainer tubes. Ficoll-Paque density-gradient centrifugation was used to isolate PBMCs, with at least 7 million obtained per sample. Trizol reagent was used to extract total RNA from the PBMCs, yielding at least 6 micrograms per sample. For every donor, flow cytometry on a PBMC aliquot measured the percentage of naive CD45RAhigh/CD27high T cells. Summary of the overall study and its limitations: A strong correlation was found between observed TCR beta diversity and the percentage of naive T cells measured by flow cytometry. Estimates of total diversity based on one million sequenced T cells were regarded as lower bounds and as underestimates. Because the CMV infection status of the donors was unknown, age-related changes in expanded clonotypes may potentially have been confounded. Observed TCR beta diversity per million T cells fell roughly linearly with age, and a significant reduction was already apparent by age around 40. Compared with the aged group, more naive CD4+ T cells, fewer expanded clones and increased TCR diversity were shown by the long-lived group, suggesting age selection. Conclusive comparison of naive and antigen-experienced compartments was prevented by the profiling of bulk unsorted PBMCs.

The origin of this receptor is a man aged 25-40 years in good health. The sequenced sample consisted of blood. Recombination joined TRBV28 with TRBJ2-7; TRBD1 is perhaps the D gene, given 6 matching bases. At the DNA level, the sequence is TGTGCCAGCAGGAATGGACAGTTTCGCGAGCAGTACTTC. The resulting protein is CASRNGQFREQYF. When the CDR3 is completed using the reference TRBV28 and TRBJ2-7 genes on either side, the full variable domain is DVKVTQSSRYLVKRTGEKVFLECVQDMDHENMFWYRQDPGLGLRLIYFSYDVKMKEKGDIPEGYSVSREKKERFSLILESASTNQTSMYLCASRNGQFREQYFGPGTRLTVT.